The 11 T cell receptor beta chains reported below all come from one sample, sequenced in a study of metastatic and nonmetastatic thyroid tumors. Patients had received no treatment of any kind before thyroid surgery. Using MiXCR, TCRdb reanalyzed the PCR reads. The repertoire holds 55,000 to 75,000 clones, with around 20% as singletons. The source material was blood. Receptors were obtained from a female donor with papillary thyroid cancer or a benign thyroid nodule (not recorded which). Some clones in this sample may be carry-over from other donors' samples.

The gene calls are TRBV11-2 and TRBJ1-1, with D possibly TRBD1 on 5 matching bases. V was trimmed by 0 bases and J by 5 bases, leaving 13 bases between them. Germline CDR1 SGHAT, CDR2 FQNNGV. CDR3 length: 15 residues. The DNA for the CDR3 is TGTGCCAGCAGCTTAGATCCGGGGGTTCGGACTGAAGCTTTCTTT. This translates into CASSLDPGVRTEAFF.

This clone was seen at least ten times. V is TRBV29-1 and J is TRBJ2-1; TRBD2 matches 10 bases. This CDR3 spans 14 amino acids. V lost 6 bases and J lost 7; bases outside the gene matches: 9. Germline CDR1 and CDR2: SQVTM and ANQGSEA. The CDR3 protein is CSVLGLATRNEQFF. The CDR3 DNA reads TGCAGCGTGCTGGGACTAGCGACGAGGAATGAGCAGTTCTTC.

This sequence joins TRBV5-1 and TRBJ2-5; D uncertain. V dropped 0 bases and J dropped 4 bases, with 13 bases sitting between them. This CDR3 has 15 amino acids. Germline V gives CDR1 SGHRS, CDR2 YFSETQ. The CDR3 coding sequence is TGCGCCAGCAGCTTGGCCCTTAGGGCCTCAGAGACCCAGTACTTC. It encodes CASSLALRASETQYF.

Only a few counts were recorded for this clone. The V gene is TRBV24-1, the J gene TRBJ1-2; TRBD1 agrees at 9 bases. The CDR3 length is 15 residues. After removal of 4 bases from V and 4 bases from J, the junction contained 6 bases not matched to a gene. CDR1 and CDR2 (germline): KGHDR, SFDVKD. CDR3 loop: CATSEGDRGIYGYTF. The CDR3 DNA sequence: TGTGCCACCAGTGAGGGAGACAGGGGGATCTATGGCTACACCTTC.

This clone was observed a few times. The rearrangement joins TRBV6-1 to TRBJ2-7; 8 positions match TRBD2. Germline CDR1 MNHNS, CDR2 SASEGT. The junction had 6 bases not matched to a gene; V was cut back by 5 bases and J by 3 bases. The CDR3 totals 14 residues. CDR3 loop: CASSQGTRFYEQYF. CDR3 in DNA: TGTGCCAGCAGTCAGGGGACTAGATTCTACGAGCAGTACTTC.

The rearrangement links TRBV4-2 to TRBJ1-4; D not resolved. Trimming removed 3 bases at V and 5 bases at J, with 13 bases between. The germline V gene encodes CDR1 LGHNA and CDR2 YNFKEQ. CDR3 size: 15 residues. The DNA for the CDR3 is TGTGCCAGCAGCCAGCACCGGGAGATGAATGAAAAACTGTTTTTT. This gives the protein CASSQHREMNEKLFF.

As to this clone: This may be a read error, as it is one base from a much larger clone. The same CDR3 can be traced to other DNA sequences in this sample. This chain joins TRBV9 and TRBJ2-5, with D perhaps matching TRBD1 (6 bases). From germline, CDR1 is SGDLS and CDR2 YYNGEE. Trimming cost V 4 bases and J 0 bases, with 22 bases left between them. This CDR3 is built from 18 residues. The CDR3 bases are TGTGCCAGCAGCTCATCGATCCGTGGCAGGGGCTACCAAGAGACCCAGTACTTC. It yields the protein CASSSSIRGRGYQETQYF.

This clone was counted many times. The V and J genes are TRBV28 and TRBJ1-1; D remains ambiguous. The CDR3 is 13 residues long. Deletions cut 5 bases from V and 0 bases from J, with 7 bases between. The germline V gene has CDR1 MDHEN and CDR2 SYDVKM. DNA of the CDR3: TGTGCCAGCAGTGGTGCCGTGAACACTGAAGCTTTCTTT. It yields the protein CASSGAVNTEAFF.

This clone was counted ten times or more. This chain links TRBV5-1 with TRBJ2-3, with a possible D match to TRBD2 (6 bases). This CDR3 is built from 14 residues. Germline V gene data show CDR1 as SGHRS and CDR2 as YFSETQ. V lost 0 bases and J lost 3, with 8 bases in between. The CDR3 DNA reads TGCGCCAGCAGCTTGGCCGGGGGAACAGATACGCAGTATTTT. This encodes CASSLAGGTDTQYF.

This clone was recorded many times. The V and J genes are TRBV12-3 or TRBV12-4 and TRBJ2-5; D remains unclear. This CDR3 has 13 residues. Trimming removed 7 bases at V and 1 base at J, with 10 bases between. As DNA, the CDR3 is TGTGCCAGCACCGGTCAGCTCCAAGAGACCCAGTACTTC. Residues: CASTGQLQETQYF.

This clone has more than one count but fewer than ten. CDR3 nucleotide sequence: TGTGCCAGCATACGGGACAGGGGGTCCTATGGCTACACCTTC. It encodes CASIRDRGSYGYTF. The chain carries TRBV28 and TRBJ1-2; 11 bases match TRBD1. Germline CDR1 MDHEN, CDR2 SYDVKM. This CDR3 has 14 residues. The trim removed 7 bases at V and 4 bases at J, leaving 5 bases unmatched.